This T cell receptor (beta chain) came from a study of blood T cell repertoires in COVID-19. Study in general: Whether acute or convalescent, the COVID-19 samples came from the United States, Italy and Spain. T cells, B-cell-depleted T cells, or PBMCs provided the cDNA or gDNA that served as material.

The ends were cut back, 0 bases at V and 2 bases at J, with 9 bases in the middle. The germline CDR1 and CDR2 sequences are SGDLS and YYNGEE. CDR3 length equals 15 residues. In the source study's methods: Nucleated cell number was recorded as an estimate derived from reference gene primer amplification. Clones were read by immunoSEQ multiplex PCR, and TCRdb kept only the in-frame ones, dropping some. That table gives V, J and clone size, and the DNA gave D and trimming. The table shows about 99,000 clones, with roughly 87% occurring only once. The sequenced sample was peripheral blood. This TCR was sampled from a human donor in a cohort sampled during active COVID-19. V gene TRBV9 combines with J gene TRBJ1-3; D perhaps matches TRBD1 (5 bases). For the CDR3, the DNA is TGTGCCAGCAGCGTAGAATGGGGGGCTGGAAACACCATATATTTT. Translating it yields CASSVEWGAGNTIYF.